These 20 T cell receptor beta chains originate from one sample sequenced in a study of shared clonotypes between healthy human individuals (dated by TCRdb to 2020 to 2022). Library preparation was by the immunoSEQ multiplex PCR assay. This is the immuneACCESS table as TCRdb keeps it, with only in-frame sequences that have V and J called. A part of the clones is gone; compared with another copy, unresolved V genes explain less than half, and the rest is unexplained. This sample lists 600,000 to 750,000 clones; around 90% were detected once. Less than 40% of the sample rests with the top ten. Sequencing was performed on memory CD8+ T cells from PBMCs. In light of the paper, this sample's cell subset or site label describes: CD45RO+ cells pooled with CCR7-negative TemRA cells. Source of these receptors: a man in his late teens or twenties in good health. Some clones in this sample may be carry-over from other donors' samples.

The V and J genes are TRBV6-1 and TRBJ1-1; no reliable D call. The CDR3 extends over 15 amino acids. The V end lost 0 bases, the J end lost 0 bases, and 8 bases lay between the germline ends. Germline CDR1 is MNHNS and CDR2 is SASEGT. CDR3 DNA: TGTGCCAGCAGTGAAGCGAGAAGGATGAACACTGAAGCTTTCTTT. Residues: CASSEARRMNTEAFF.

The CDR3 spells CASSKLTGLNTEAFF. The CDR3 DNA reads TGTGCCAGCAGTAAATTGACAGGGTTGAACACTGAAGCTTTCTTT. The genes are TRBV27 and TRBJ1-1; TRBD1 matches at 7 bases. Germline-derived CDR1 and CDR2 are MNHEY and SMNVEV (reference sequence). Trimming cost V 5 bases and J 0 bases; bases outside gene matches: 6. The CDR3 extends over 15 amino acids.

The V call is TRBV7-9, the J call TRBJ2-6, with TRBD2 as a possible D gene (5 bases). The CDR3 covers 15 residues. With 6 bases removed from V and 0 bases from J, the gap between germline ends came to 9 bases. Germline loops: CDR1 SEHNR, CDR2 FQNEAQ (reference sequence). The CDR3: CASSSTSSGANVLTF. CDR3 DNA sequence: TGTGCCAGCAGTTCCACTAGCTCTGGGGCCAACGTCCTGACTTTC.

Note on this clone: The germline gene is not matched at one end of the junction; a read error may be the cause. The chain links TRBV5-4 to TRBJ2-1; a weak D match, TRBD2 (6 bases). The CDR3 has 14 amino acids. Germline loops: CDR1 SGHNT, CDR2 YYREEE (reference sequence). CDR3 DNA sequence: TGTGCCAGCAGCTCACGGGACTCCCACAATGAGCAGTTCTTC. Encoded protein: CASSSRDSHNEQFF.

V and J are TRBV4-3 and TRBJ2-1; TRBD2 agrees at 8 bases. CDR3 length: 16 residues. Looked up from germline, CDR1 is LGHNA and CDR2 is YSLEER. V dropped 4 bases and J dropped 2; count of bases not matched to a gene: 7. CDR3 bases: TGCGCCAGCAGCCTACTGACTAGCGTCGCCTACAATGAGCAGTTCTTC. Translated, it gives CASSLLTSVAYNEQFF.

The gene calls are TRBV6-1 and TRBJ1-2, with 9 bases fitting TRBD1. J gave up 6 bases and V 2 bases, and 16 bases lay outside the gene matches. The germline V gene has CDR1 MNHNS and CDR2 SASEGT. The CDR3 loop spans 18 amino acids. The chain's CDR3 is CASSELRGIPGQGDGYTF. CDR3 bases: TGTGCCAGCAGTGAACTACGCGGGATTCCGGGACAGGGTGATGGCTACACCTTC.

The rearrangement links TRBV5-6 to TRBJ2-3; D is perhaps TRBD2 (5 bases). Germline loops: CDR1 SGHDT, CDR2 YYEEEE. Trimming cost V 4 bases and J 3 bases, with 9 bases left between them. The CDR3 runs to 13 residues. DNA for the CDR3: TGTGCCAGCAGCCTTAGCGAAACAGATACGCAGTATTTT. Translating it yields CASSLSETDTQYF.

The chain carries TRBV28 and TRBJ2-1, with unresolved D. Trimming removed 6 bases from V and 8 bases from J, with 11 bases in between. Germline V lookup: CDR1 MDHEN, CDR2 SYDVKM. The CDR3 consists of 12 residues. The CDR3 DNA follows: TGTGCCAGCAGCAACGAAGGCTATGAGCAGTTCTTC. This codes for CASSNEGYEQFF.

The chain joins TRBV14 to TRBJ2-7; D gene unclear. The CDR3 is 13 residues long. Trimming stripped 4 bases from V and 4 bases from J, with 11 bases between. Germline CDR1 and CDR2: SGHDN and FVKESK. The CDR3 DNA reads as TGTGCCAGCAGCCCCCCCCTATGGTACGAGCAGTACTTC. Amino acids: CASSPPLWYEQYF.

CDR3 sequence reads: CASSHLAMGTGGNNEQFF. In DNA, the CDR3 is TGCGCCAGCAGTCATCTTGCTATGGGGACAGGGGGCAACAATGAGCAGTTCTTC. The chain employs TRBV23-1 and TRBJ2-1; 12 positions agree with TRBD1. TRBV23-1 is classed as an ORF, of uncertain function. The CDR3 is made up of 18 amino acids. Trimming took 3 bases from V and 5 from J; bases not matched to a gene: 11.

V is TRBV6-4 and J is TRBJ2-1; 15 nucleotides agree with TRBD2. Germline values: CDR1 MRHNA, CDR2 SNTAGT. The CDR3 totals 17 residues. V trimming: 5 bases; J trimming: 3 bases; junction bases outside the gene matches: 5. CDR3 in DNA: TGTGCCAGCAGTCCGGGACTAGCGGGAGGTTTCTACAATGAGCAGTTCTTC. The encoded protein is CASSPGLAGGFYNEQFF.

The J gene is TRBJ2-1, the V gene TRBV15; no clear D. The CDR3 runs 13 residues. Deletions cut 3 bases from V and 6 bases from J, with 9 bases between. Germline V gene sequence: CDR1 LNHNV, CDR2 YYDKDF (reference sequence). CDR3 amino acids: CATSRGTVNEQFF. The CDR3 DNA reads as TGTGCCACCAGCAGGGGAACGGTCAATGAGCAGTTCTTC.

A few counts support this clone. Other DNA sequences in this specimen translate into the identical CDR3. The chain has TRBV19 and TRBJ1-1, with D possibly matching TRBD1 (6 bases). CDR1 is LNHDA and CDR2 is SQIVND in the germline V gene (reference sequence). Trimming shortened V by 3 bases and J by 4 bases, and 12 bases separated the two germline ends. The CDR3 has 14 amino acids. The CDR3 DNA sequence: TGTGCCAGTAGTATCGGCAGGGGTGGCACTGAAGCTTTCTTT. This translates into CASSIGRGGTEAFF.

J is TRBJ2-3 and V is TRBV7-3; TRBD2 aligns across 11 bases. CDR3 length equals 16 residues. In germline, CDR1 is SGHTA, CDR2 FQGTGA. J was trimmed by 3 bases and V by 0 bases; bases with no gene match: 2. The CDR3, as DNA: TGTGCCAGCAGCTTAACTAGCGGGAGGGAAACAGATACGCAGTATTTT. The encoded protein is CASSLTSGRETDTQYF.

This chain joins TRBV7-6 and TRBJ2-7; D is unresolved. The CDR3 totals 11 residues. V lost 1 base to trimming and J lost 7 bases, with 5 bases between them. Germline CDR1 SGHVS, CDR2 FNYEAQ. The CDR3 DNA follows: TGTGCCAGCAGCTTAGGTCTGGAGCAGTACTTC. This gives the protein CASSLGLEQYF.

This chain joins TRBV7-9 and TRBJ2-7; no firm D call. Germline V lookup: CDR1 SEHNR, CDR2 FQNEAQ (reference sequence). The CDR3 runs 12 residues. The ends were cut back, 1 base at V and 5 bases at J, with 6 bases in the middle. CDR3 region: CASSLGKNEQYF. CDR3 DNA: TGTGCCAGCAGCTTAGGAAAAAACGAGCAGTACTTC.

This sequence joins TRBV9 and TRBJ2-1; D is unresolved. With 6 bases removed from V and 0 bases from J, the gap between germline ends came to 10 bases. Germline V gene lookup returns CDR1 SGDLS and CDR2 YYNGEE. The CDR3 length is 14 residues. The CDR3 loop reads CASNNGSSYNEQFF. DNA of the CDR3: TGTGCCAGCAATAACGGCAGCTCCTACAATGAGCAGTTCTTC.

This clone was seen only once. This rearrangement joins TRBV5-1 to TRBJ2-6; 8 bases fit TRBD1. Germline loops: CDR1 SGHRS, CDR2 YFSETQ. The CDR3 runs to 16 residues. Unmatched junction bases numbered 8, after V lost 9 bases and J lost 0 bases. As DNA, the CDR3 is TGCGCCACCGCCCAGGACAGGGTCTCTGGGGCCAACGTCCTGACTTTC. Its translation is CATAQDRVSGANVLTF.

V and J are TRBV4-1 and TRBJ2-1, with TRBD2 identical over 13 bases. Germline CDR1 is MGHRA and CDR2 is YSYEKL. The trim removed 3 bases at V and 8 bases at J, leaving 7 bases unmatched. The CDR3 covers 16 residues. The CDR3 here is CASSQGTSGRGDEQFF. The DNA of the CDR3 is TGCGCCAGCAGCCAGGGAACTAGCGGGAGGGGGGATGAGCAGTTCTTC.

The chain has TRBV5-4 and TRBJ2-2, with D possibly matching TRBD2 (5 bases). This CDR3 has 16 residues. Germline CDR1 and CDR2: SGHNT and YYREEE (reference sequence). The V end was cut by 0 bases, the J end by 1 base, with 10 bases between. The CDR3 loop reads CASSLEDFLNTGELFF. The DNA for the CDR3 is TGTGCCAGCAGCTTGGAGGACTTCCTGAACACCGGGGAGCTGTTTTTT. The variable domain in full, with the rest retrieved from reference TRBV5-4 and TRBJ2-2, is ETGVTQSPTHLIKTRGQQVTLRCSSQSGHNTVSWYQQALGQGPQFIFQYYREEENGRGNFPPRFSGLQFPNYSSELNVNALELDDSALYLCASSLEDFLNTGELFFGEGSRLTVL.